The rows below give T cell receptor beta chains drawn from one sample of a study of identical twins. TCRdb re-derived calls from the 5' RACE reads in MiXCR, one entry per CDR3 protein. There are about 530,000 distinct CDR3 sequences in the sample; around 15% occur only once, and roughly 0.42% lies in the top ten. Separately, the same data were catalogued under a study of yellow fever vaccine responses in identical twins.

The sequencing sample was made of CD4+ T cells sorted from blood. These receptors were taken from a woman under 30 in good health. The CDR3 runs from the conserved cysteine through the conserved F or W. A D gene is named only where the DNA matches it firmly. Clone size appears in some rows only: once, few, many, or a class for an expanded clone.

>few|16|TRBD2|TRBV7-9|TRBJ2-3
TGTGCCAGCAGCTCCGGACTAGCGGGAGCGAGAGATACGCAGTATTTT
CASSSGLAGARDTQYF
>-|17|TRBD1|TRBV20-1|TRBJ1-3
TGCAGTGCTAGAGTTCAGGGGGCCCCCGAACCTGGAAACACCATATATTTT
CSARVQGAPEPGNTIYF
>few|18|TRBD2|TRBV28|TRBJ2-3
TGTGCCAGCAGTTTCTCCCTAGCGGGGGGGCCCGGCACAGATACGCAGTATTTT
CASSFSLAGGPGTDTQYF
>-|14|TRBD1|TRBV10-3|TRBJ1-4
TGTGCCATCAGTACGGGACAGGGGAATGAAAAACTGTTTTTT
CAISTGQGNEKLFF
>-|18|TRBD2|TRBV11-1|TRBJ2-7
TGTGCCAGCAGCCCCGGACTAGCGGGACCAGCCTTAACCTACGAGCAGTACTTC
CASSPGLAGPALTYEQYF
>few|15|TRBD2|TRBV20-1|TRBJ2-1
TGCAGTGCTTCCGTGAGCGGGACCTCCTACAATGAGCAGTTCTTC
CSASVSGTSYNEQFF
>few|18|TRBD1|TRBV9|TRBJ2-3
TGTGCCAGCAGCGTAGCCCCCGGTCGGTCAGGGGGCCTAGATACGCAGTATTTT
CASSVAPGRSGGLDTQYF
>-|12|-|TRBV20-1|TRBJ1-5
TGCAGTGCAGGAGCGTCGAATCAGCCCCAGCATTTT
CSAGASNQPQHF
>-|18|-|TRBV6-5|TRBJ2-3
TGTGCCAGCAGTTTACTTCCCCTTTCAGGGCTTAGCACAGATACGCAGTATTTT
CASSLLPLSGLSTDTQYF
>few|16|TRBD2|TRBV20-1|TRBJ2-1
TGCAGTGCTAGAAGCCCGATAGCGGGGGGGATCAATGAGCAGTTCTTC
CSARSPIAGGINEQFF
>few|15|-|TRBV6-5|TRBJ2-3
TGTGCCAGCAGTTACTCGGGGGTCGGCACAGATACGCAGTATTTT
CASSYSGVGTDTQYF
>few|17|-|TRBV28|TRBJ2-4
TGTGCCAGCAGGCCCTCCCTAGGGGCGTCCGCCAAAAACATTCAGTACTTC
CASRPSLGASAKNIQYF
>-|12|-|TRBV20-1|TRBJ1-4
TGCAGTGCTTCCCCGGGTAATGAAAAACTGTTTTTT
CSASPGNEKLFF
>-|16|-|TRBV18|TRBJ1-5
TGTGCCAGCTCACCCGGAGGGGGAGGGTCTTTTCAGCCCCAGCATTTT
CASSPGGGGSFQPQHF
>many|15|TRBD1|TRBV12-3/TRBV12-4|TRBJ1-5
TGTGCCAGCAGTCCTCCCGGGACAGGGAATCAGCCCCAGCATTTT
CASSPPGTGNQPQHF